This TCR beta chain originates from a study of shared clonotypes between healthy human individuals. Study-wide background: CD8 memory received one plate per donor, CD8 naive two, CD4 memory three and CD4 naive three.

At a deep level, the assay was run. Original processing notes: ImmunoSEQ sequences covered only the junction and lacked quality scores; filtering therefore differed. Produced via immunoSEQ multiplex PCR; TCRdb's table is partial and in-frame only. V and J calls and clone size come straight from that table; D and trimming were deduced from the DNA. The sample has 2 million to 2.5 million clones, 80% to 95% seen once. The V end lost 6 bases, the J end lost 6 bases, and 8 bases lay between the germline ends. In germline, CDR1 is SEHNR, CDR2 FQNEAQ (reference sequence). The CDR3 has 11 amino acids. Each sample came from a Caucasian adult donor living in Nashville, Tennessee.

Sequencing was performed on naive CD4+ T cells from PBMCs. Subset of the sample: CD45RA+ positively selected. This chain links TRBV7-9 with TRBJ1-1; D is undetermined. The receptor was isolated from a man younger than 35 in good health. Some clones in this sample may be carry-over from other donors' samples. Here the CDR3 reads CASRVVSEAFF. The CDR3 nucleotides read TGTGCCAGCAGGGTCGTCTCTGAAGCTTTCTTT.